This entry is about one TCR beta chain. The target antigen is unknown. From 500 ng of total RNA, TCR beta-specific cDNA was reverse-transcribed using a constant-region primer. Construction of TCR beta libraries relied on three successive nested multiplex PCR rounds employing slightly modified ARM-PCR. The two initial PCR rounds, nine to eleven cycles each, used TRBV1-TRBV30 forward and C-beta reverse primers. TCRdb re-derived calls from the multiplex PCR reads in MiXCR, one entry per CDR3 protein. The table shows some 320,000 distinct CDR3 sequences, with about 60% occurring only once. The sample originates from a study of tumor-infiltrating lymphocytes in primary liver carcinoma. As for the study in general: Samples yielded about 3.65 to 7.5 million productive TCRbeta reads, similar across tissue types.

Out of unsorted whole blood came the blood RNA, and germline DNA was extracted as well. Before the surgical procedure, approximately 4 milliliters of peripheral blood were collected. This CDR3 comprises 14 residues. Germline-derived CDR1 and CDR2 are SGHAT and FQNNGV. Trimming took 8 bases from V and 0 from J, leaving 13 bases between them. Study-wide findings and caveats: Overlap in tumor-adjacent and tumor-blood pairs fell below that of tumor region pairs. Blood fell significantly below tumors in its top-250-clone fraction (p = 0.039).

The rearrangement joins TRBV11-2 to TRBJ1-1, with TRBD1 as a possible D gene (6 bases). The specimen sequenced was peripheral blood. This sequence originates from a man aged 35 to 55 with primary liver carcinoma and hepatitis B virus infection. The CDR3 reads CASGLTGVNTEAFF. The DNA for the CDR3 is TGTGCCAGCGGGTTGACAGGTGTGAACACTGAAGCTTTCTTT. The full variable domain, rest sourced from reference TRBV11-2 and TRBJ1-1, is EAGVAQSPRYKIIEKRQSVAFWCNPISGHATLYWYQQILGQGPKLLIQFQNNGVVDDSQLPKDRFSAERLKGVDSTLKIQPAKLEDSAVYLCASGLTGVNTEAFFGQGTRLTVV.